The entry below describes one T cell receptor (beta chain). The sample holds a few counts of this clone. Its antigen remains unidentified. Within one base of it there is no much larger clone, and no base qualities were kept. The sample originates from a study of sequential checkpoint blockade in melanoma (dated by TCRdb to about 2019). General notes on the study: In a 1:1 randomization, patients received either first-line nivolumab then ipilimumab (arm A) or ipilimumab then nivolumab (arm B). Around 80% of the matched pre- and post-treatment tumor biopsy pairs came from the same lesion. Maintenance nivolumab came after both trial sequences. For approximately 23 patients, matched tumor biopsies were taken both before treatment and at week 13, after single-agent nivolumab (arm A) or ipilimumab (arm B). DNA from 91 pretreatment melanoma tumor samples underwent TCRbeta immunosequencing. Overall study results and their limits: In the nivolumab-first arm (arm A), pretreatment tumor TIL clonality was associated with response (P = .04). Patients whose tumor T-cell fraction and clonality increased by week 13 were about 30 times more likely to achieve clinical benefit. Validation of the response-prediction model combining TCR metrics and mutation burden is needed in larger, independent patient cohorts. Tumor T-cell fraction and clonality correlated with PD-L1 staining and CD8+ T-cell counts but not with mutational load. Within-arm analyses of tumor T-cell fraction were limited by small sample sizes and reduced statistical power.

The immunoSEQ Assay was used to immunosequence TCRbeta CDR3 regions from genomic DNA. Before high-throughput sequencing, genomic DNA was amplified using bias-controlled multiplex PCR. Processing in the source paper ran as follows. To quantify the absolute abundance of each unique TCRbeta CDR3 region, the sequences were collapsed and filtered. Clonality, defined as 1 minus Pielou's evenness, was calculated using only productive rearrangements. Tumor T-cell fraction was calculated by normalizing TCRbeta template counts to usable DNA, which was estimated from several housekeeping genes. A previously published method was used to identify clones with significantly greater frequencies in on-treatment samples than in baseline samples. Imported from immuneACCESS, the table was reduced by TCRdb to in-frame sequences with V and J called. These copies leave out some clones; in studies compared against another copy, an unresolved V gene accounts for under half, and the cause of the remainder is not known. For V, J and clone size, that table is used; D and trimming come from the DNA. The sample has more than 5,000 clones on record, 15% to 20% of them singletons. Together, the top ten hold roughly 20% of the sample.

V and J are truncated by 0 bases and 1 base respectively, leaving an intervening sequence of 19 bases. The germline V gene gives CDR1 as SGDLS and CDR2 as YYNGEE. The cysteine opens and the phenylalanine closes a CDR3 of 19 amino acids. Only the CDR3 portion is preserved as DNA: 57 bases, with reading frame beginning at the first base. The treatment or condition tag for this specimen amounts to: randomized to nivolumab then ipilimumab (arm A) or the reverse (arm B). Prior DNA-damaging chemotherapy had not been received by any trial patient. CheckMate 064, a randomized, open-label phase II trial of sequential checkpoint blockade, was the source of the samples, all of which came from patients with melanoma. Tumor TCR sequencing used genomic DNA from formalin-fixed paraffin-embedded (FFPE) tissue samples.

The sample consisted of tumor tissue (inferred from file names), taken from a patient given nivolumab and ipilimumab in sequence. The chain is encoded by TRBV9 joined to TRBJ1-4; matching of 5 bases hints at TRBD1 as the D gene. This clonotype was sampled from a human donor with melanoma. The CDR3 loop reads CASSVAASLGRGTNEKLFF. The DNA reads TGTGCCAGCAGCGTAGCGGCGTCTCTGGGGCGCGGAACTAATGAAAAACTGTTTTTT.